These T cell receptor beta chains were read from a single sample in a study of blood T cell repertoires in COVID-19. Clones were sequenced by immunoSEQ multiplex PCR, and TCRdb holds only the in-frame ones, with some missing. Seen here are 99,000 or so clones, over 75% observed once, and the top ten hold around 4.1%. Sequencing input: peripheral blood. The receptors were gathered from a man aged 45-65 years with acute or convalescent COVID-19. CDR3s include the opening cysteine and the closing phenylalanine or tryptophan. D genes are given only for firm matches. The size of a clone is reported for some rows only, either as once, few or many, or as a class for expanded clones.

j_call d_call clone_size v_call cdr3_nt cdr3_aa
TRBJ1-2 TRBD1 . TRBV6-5 TGTGCCAGCAGTTACTCGACAGGGGACTATGGCTACACCTTC CASSYSTGDYGYTF
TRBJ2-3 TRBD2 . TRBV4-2 TGTGCCAGCAGCTCGGGACTAGCGGGAGGGTCGTTTTTCGGAGATACGCAGTATTTT CASSSGLAGGSFFGDTQYF
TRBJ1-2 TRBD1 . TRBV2 TGTGCCAGCAGCGGGGACAGGGTATCGGATGGCTACACCTTC CASSGDRVSDGYTF
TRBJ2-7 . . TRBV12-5 TGTGCTAGTGCCGATGGCCCTACCCCCGGGTACGAGCAGTACTTC CASADGPTPGYEQYF
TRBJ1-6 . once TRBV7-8 TGTGCCAGCAGCTTGCTGGGGGTGGGGGGGCATAATTCACCCCTCCACTTT CASSLLGVGGHNSPLHF
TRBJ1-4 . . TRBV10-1 TGCGCCAGCAGTGGCGCAGGTTCCACCACAACTAATGAAAAACTGTTTTTT CASSGAGSTTTNEKLFF
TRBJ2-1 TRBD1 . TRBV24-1 TGTGCCACCGGGACAGGGAACTCCTACAATGAGCAGTTCTTC CATGTGNSYNEQFF
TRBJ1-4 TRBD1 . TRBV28 TGTGCCAGCAGTTTATCCGGACAGGGTGGGGAAAAACTGTTTTTT CASSLSGQGGEKLFF
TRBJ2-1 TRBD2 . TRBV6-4 TGTGCCAGCAGTGACTCTACGGGAGGGTCCTACAATGAGCAGTTCTTC CASSDSTGGSYNEQFF
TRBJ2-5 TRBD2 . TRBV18 TGTGCCAGCTCGCAAACTAGCGGGCGAATCCAAGAGACCCAGTACTTC CASSQTSGRIQETQYF
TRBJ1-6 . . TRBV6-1 TGTGCCAGCAGTGAAGCAGGGGATTCACCCCTCCACTTT CASSEAGDSPLHF
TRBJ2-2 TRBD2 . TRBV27 TGTGCCAGCAGTTTATCAGAGCGGGAGCTCGCCGGGGAGCTGTTTTTT CASSLSERELAGELFF
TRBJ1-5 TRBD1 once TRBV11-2 TGTGCCAGCAGCTTACGACAGGGTAGTCAGCCCCAGCATTTT CASSLRQGSQPQHF
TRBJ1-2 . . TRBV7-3 TGTGCCAGCACAAGTGGGCAGGGACTCTATGGCTACACCTTC CASTSGQGLYGYTF
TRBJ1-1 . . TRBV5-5 TGTGCCAGCAGCTGGCAGGGCGTGCTCGCTTTCTTT CASSWQGVLAFF
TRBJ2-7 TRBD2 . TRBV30 TGTGCCTGGAGCTACCCAGCGGGAGTCTACGAGCAGTACTTC CAWSYPAGVYEQYF
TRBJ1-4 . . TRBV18 TGTGCCAGCTCACCGTCCATGGGCGCCCTTAATGAAAAACTGTTTTTT CASSPSMGALNEKLFF
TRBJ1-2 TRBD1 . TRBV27 TGTGCCAGCAGTTTACGCGACCCTAGACAGGGATCCTTTTCCTATGGCTACACCTTC CASSLRDPRQGSFSYGYTF
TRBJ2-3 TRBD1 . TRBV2 TGTGCCAGCAGAAACCAGGGGGTCAGCACAGATACGCAGTATTTT CASRNQGVSTDTQYF
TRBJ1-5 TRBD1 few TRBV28 TGTGCCAGCGCCCCCCGGGACAGGGTCAATCAGCCCCAGCATTTT CASAPRDRVNQPQHF
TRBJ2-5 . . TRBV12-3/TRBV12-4 TGTGCCAGCAGTTACGGACTTCAAGAGACCCAGTACTTC CASSYGLQETQYF
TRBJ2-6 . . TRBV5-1 TGCGCCAGCAGCTTGACGGGTTCCTCTGGGGCCAACGTCCTGACTTTC CASSLTGSSGANVLTF
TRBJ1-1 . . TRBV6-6 TGTGCCAGCAGTTACTCGGGCGGGGGCCCCGCGGCTGAAGCTTTCTTT CASSYSGGGPAAEAFF
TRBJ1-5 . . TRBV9 TGTGCCAGCAGCGTAGACAGAGATCAGCCCCAGCATTTT CASSVDRDQPQHF
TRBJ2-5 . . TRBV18 TGTGCCAGCTCACCCGTCCGAGAGACCCAGTACTTC CASSPVRETQYF
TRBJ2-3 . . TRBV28 TGTGCCAGCAACACCAAATACAGTCGTAAGACAGATACGCAGTATTTT CASNTKYSRKTDTQYF
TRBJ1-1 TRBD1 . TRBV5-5 TGTGCCAGCAGCTTGCTTTTAGGGACAGGGGAGACTGAAGCTTTCTTT CASSLLLGTGETEAFF
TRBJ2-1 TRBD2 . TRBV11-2 TGTGCCAGCAGCTTAGAGGCGGGAGCCTTCGGGTTTGAGCAGTTCTTC CASSLEAGAFGFEQFF
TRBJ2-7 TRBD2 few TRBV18 TGTGCCAGCACCAGCGGGAGTTACGAGCAGTACTTC CASTSGSYEQYF
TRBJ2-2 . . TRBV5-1 TGCGCCAGCAGCTTGGCCGTCATGACAACGAACACCGGGGAGCTGTTTTTT CASSLAVMTTNTGELFF
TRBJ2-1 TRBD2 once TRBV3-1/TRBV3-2 TGTGCCAGCAGTCCCAGACTAGCGGGGTACAATGAGCAGTTCTTC CASSPRLAGYNEQFF
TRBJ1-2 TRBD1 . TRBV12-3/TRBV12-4 TGTGCCAGCAGCCCGGACAGGAACTATGGCTACACCTTC CASSPDRNYGYTF
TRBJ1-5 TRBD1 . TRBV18 TGTGCCAGCTCACCATCGACAGGGGCTAGCAATCAGCCCCAGCATTTT CASSPSTGASNQPQHF
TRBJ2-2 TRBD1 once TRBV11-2 TGTGCCAGCAGCTACGGGACAGGGGTCGGGGAGCTGTTTTTT CASSYGTGVGELFF
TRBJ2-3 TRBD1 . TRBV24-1 TGTGCCACCAGTGACCACGGGACAGGGAAGGGAGATACGCAGTATTTT CATSDHGTGKGDTQYF
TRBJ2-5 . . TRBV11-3 TGTGCCAGCAGTCCAGGACAGGGAGGGTCAGAGACCCAGTACTTC CASSPGQGGSETQYF
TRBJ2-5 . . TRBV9 TGTGCCAGCAGTGGAAGCGGACAAGAGACCCAGTACTTC CASSGSGQETQYF
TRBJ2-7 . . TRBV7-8 TGTGCCAGCAGCCGCGTTACTTACGAGCAGTACTTC CASSRVTYEQYF
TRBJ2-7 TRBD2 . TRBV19 TGTGCCAGTAGTATAGCATTGGGGGCTAGCGGGGGAGCCTACGAGCAGTACTTC CASSIALGASGGAYEQYF
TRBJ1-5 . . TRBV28 TGTGCCAGCAGTACAACAGGGAATGTTGATCAGCCCCAGCATTTT CASSTTGNVDQPQHF
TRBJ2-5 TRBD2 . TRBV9 TGTGCCAGCAGCGCCTATCTAGCGGTTCAAGAGACCCAGTACTTC CASSAYLAVQETQYF
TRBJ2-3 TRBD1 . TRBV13 TGTGCCAGCAGCTACGGGACAGGCACAGATACGCAGTATTTT CASSYGTGTDTQYF